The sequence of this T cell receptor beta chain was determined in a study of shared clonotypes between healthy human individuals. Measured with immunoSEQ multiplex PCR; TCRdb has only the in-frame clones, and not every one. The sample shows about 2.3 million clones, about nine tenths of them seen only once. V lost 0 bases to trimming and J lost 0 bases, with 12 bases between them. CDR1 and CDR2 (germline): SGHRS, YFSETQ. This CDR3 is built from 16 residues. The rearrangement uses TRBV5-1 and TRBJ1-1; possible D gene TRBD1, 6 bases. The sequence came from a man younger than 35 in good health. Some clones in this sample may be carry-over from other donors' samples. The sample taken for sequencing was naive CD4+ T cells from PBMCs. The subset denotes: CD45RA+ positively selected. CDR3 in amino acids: CASSLGQGQMNTEAFF. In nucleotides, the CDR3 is TGCGCCAGCAGCTTGGGGCAGGGGCAGATGAACACTGAAGCTTTCTTT. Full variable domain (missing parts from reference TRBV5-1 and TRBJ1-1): KAGVTQTPRYLIKTRGQQVTLSCSPISGHRSVSWYQQTPGQGLQFLFEYFSETQRNKGNFPGRFSGRQFSNSRSEMNVSTLELGDSALYLCASSLGQGQMNTEAFFGQGTRLTVV.